These 27 T cell receptor beta chains share one sample of origin, sequenced in a study of blood T cells in healthy people across ages. Sample-barcoded 5' priming and a J-beta primer mix drove a second PCR of about 7 to 11 cycles. TCRdb processed the 5' RACE reads anew with MiXCR; each CDR3 protein has one entry. The table includes about 1 million distinct CDR3 sequences, under 30% detected once. The sample also formed part of further work on T cells of mothers and their children.

The sample consisted of blood. The source of these receptors is a girl aged 2-10 years in good health.

The rearrangement uses TRBV29-1 and TRBJ1-1; D is possibly TRBD1 (5 bases). The CDR3 is made up of 13 amino acids. Per the germline V gene, CDR1 is SQVTM and CDR2 is ANQGSEA. Trimming cost V 7 bases and J 0 bases, with 12 bases left between them. CDR3 loop: CSGRVAMNTEAFF. The CDR3 nucleotides read TGCAGCGGCAGGGTCGCCATGAACACTGAAGCTTTCTTT.

The chain is built from TRBV20-1 and TRBJ2-7, with D tentatively TRBD2 (6 bases). Trimming took off 6 bases at V and 7 bases at J, with 22 bases between the two ends. Germline CDR1 reads DFQATT; CDR2 reads SNEGSKA (reference sequence). This CDR3 comprises 14 residues. Here the CDR3 DNA reads TGCAGTGCCTCCGTGGGACTCTCACGGGGGGAGCAGTACTTC. Translation gives CSASVGLSRGEQYF.

The rearrangement joins TRBV29-1 to TRBJ1-4; tentatively, D is TRBD1 (5 bases). V was clipped by 1 base and J by 8 bases, with 20 bases between them. CDR1 is SQVTM, CDR2 ANQGSEA, per germline. The CDR3 length is 16 residues. In DNA, the CDR3 is TGCAGCGTTGAAGGAAGTTGGCAGGGCCCAAGCGAAAAACTGTTTTTT. As protein: CSVEGSWQGPSEKLFF.

This clonotype turned up a few times. The gene calls are TRBV20-1 and TRBJ2-7; D is possibly TRBD2 (6 bases). The CDR3 totals 15 residues. V was clipped by 3 bases and J by 2 bases, with 17 bases between them. Germline values: CDR1 DFQATT, CDR2 SNEGSKA (reference sequence). This chain's CDR3 is CSASELRTGAYEQYF. CDR3 DNA: TGCAGTGCTAGTGAACTCCGGACGGGAGCCTACGAGCAGTACTTC.

This clonotype was recorded a few times. The gene calls are TRBV5-1 and TRBJ2-5; maybe TRBD2 (7 bases). Looked up from germline, CDR1 is SGHRS and CDR2 is YFSETQ. The V end was cut by 0 bases, the J end by 4 bases, with 13 bases between. The CDR3 runs to 15 residues. The CDR3 coding sequence is TGCGCCAGCAGCTTGGAGGGGGGGAGGATAGAGACCCAGTACTTC. It codes for CASSLEGGRIETQYF. Full variable domain (outside the CDR3, taken from reference TRBV5-1 and TRBJ2-5): KAGVTQTPRYLIKTRGQQVTLSCSPISGHRSVSWYQQTPGQGLQFLFEYFSETQRNKGNFPGRFSGRQFSNSRSEMNVSTLELGDSALYLCASSLEGGRIETQYFGPGTRLLVL.

Only a few counts were recorded for this clonotype. The chain recombines TRBV28 with TRBJ2-2; no clear D gene. Between the trimmed V and J ends, which lost 1 base and 7 bases, there was a span of 7 bases. This CDR3 spans 13 amino acids. Per germline, CDR1 MDHEN and CDR2 SYDVKM. Here the CDR3 reads CASSLYGLGELFF. As DNA, the CDR3 is TGTGCCAGCAGTTTATATGGTCTCGGGGAGCTGTTTTTT.

This clonotype was seen a handful of times. This chain joins TRBV14 and TRBJ2-5, with D possibly being TRBD1 (5 bases). CDR1 and CDR2 from the germline V gene are SGHDN and FVKESK. Trimming removed 0 bases at V and 11 bases at J, with 16 bases between. CDR3 size: 14 residues. CDR3 bases: TGTGCCAGCAGCCAAGATATTCGGTCTAGACAGCAGTACTTC. Translating gives CASSQDIRSRQQYF.

V gene TRBV12-3 or TRBV12-4 combines with J gene TRBJ2-3; 7 bases agree with TRBD1. Losses at the gene ends were 6 bases for V and 5 bases for J; bases not matched to a gene: 8. This CDR3 has 14 amino acids. CDR3 residues: CASRDPRTGDTQYF. CDR3 sequence (DNA): TGTGCCAGCAGGGACCCTAGGACAGGAGATACGCAGTATTTT.

The table lists this clonotype with a few counts. The chain employs TRBV7-2 and TRBJ2-5; the D call may be TRBD1 or TRBD2 (6 bases each). The CDR3 length is 13 residues. The germline CDR1 and CDR2 sequences are SGHTA and FQGNSA. V gave up 8 bases and J gave up 2 bases, with 12 bases separating them. The CDR3 protein is CASLRGVQETQYF. The CDR3 nucleotides read TGTGCCAGCCTGAGGGGGGTGCAAGAGACCCAGTACTTC.

The rearrangement links TRBV7-9 to TRBJ2-1, with 12 bases that match TRBD2. Germline assignment: CDR1 SEHNR and CDR2 FQNEAQ (reference sequence). This CDR3 has 16 amino acids. Trimming cost V 5 bases and J 5 bases; bases outside gene matches: 7. This CDR3 reads CASSPLAGGPDNEQFF. The CDR3, as DNA: TGTGCCAGCAGCCCTCTAGCGGGAGGGCCGGACAATGAGCAGTTCTTC. Full variable domain (outside the CDR3, taken from reference TRBV7-9 and TRBJ2-1): DTGVSQNPRHKITKRGQNVTFRCDPISEHNRLYWYRQTLGQGPEFLTYFQNEAQLEKSRLLSDRFSAERPKGSFSTLEIQRTEQGDSAMYLCASSPLAGGPDNEQFFGPGTRLTVL.

V usage is TRBV12-3 or TRBV12-4 and J usage is TRBJ2-5; no clear D gene. Trimming stripped 3 bases from V and 4 bases from J, with 18 bases between. The CDR3 is 16 residues long. The CDR3 is CASSFATSGWGETQYF. CDR3 nucleotide sequence: TGTGCCAGCAGTTTTGCGACGTCGGGTTGGGGAGAGACCCAGTACTTC.

V and J are TRBV20-1 and TRBJ2-5; either TRBD1 or TRBD2 may fit D (5 bases each). The J call is in doubt because the DNA end fits TRBJ2-7 better. CDR1 and CDR2 from the germline V gene are DFQATT and SNEGSKA (reference sequence). The CDR3 is made up of 16 amino acids. In DNA form, the CDR3 reads TGCAGTGCTTCCCGACTACAGGATCTTTTAGACTACGAGCAGTACTTC. Its translation is CSASRLQDLLDYEQYF.

The chain is built from TRBV12-3 or TRBV12-4 and TRBJ1-2; 7 bases line up with TRBD1. Germline trimming cut 5 bases from V and 4 bases from J; bases unmatched to any gene: 13. The CDR3 loop spans 16 amino acids. CDR3 in amino acids: CASSPLTGKGVYGYTF. The CDR3 DNA follows: TGTGCCAGCAGTCCTCTGACAGGGAAGGGGGTCTATGGCTACACCTTC.

The chain carries TRBV4-3 and TRBJ2-4; 7 bases are shared with TRBD2. This CDR3 spans 18 amino acids. V shed 4 bases and J 2 bases; nucleotides not matched to a gene: 14. CDR1 LGHNA and CDR2 YSLEER come from the germline V gene. The CDR3 DNA sequence: TGCGCCAGCAGCCCTACGTCGGGTATGAGCGGGACCAAAAACATTCAGTACTTC. Its translation is CASSPTSGMSGTKNIQYF.

This chain links TRBV12-3 or TRBV12-4 with TRBJ1-5; no clear D gene. This CDR3 contains 18 residues. The V and J ends lost 6 bases and 1 base respectively, with 22 bases between them. The CDR3 here is CASSSGVAGVLSNQPQHF. CDR3 DNA: TGTGCCAGCAGCTCCGGGGTAGCGGGTGTTTTGAGCAATCAGCCCCAGCATTTT.

The chain couples TRBV12-3 or TRBV12-4 to TRBJ2-5, with D possibly being TRBD2 (7 bases). The V and J ends lost 7 bases and 5 bases respectively, with 23 bases between them. The CDR3 covers 16 residues. This CDR3 is CASTPAGALRMETQYF. The CDR3 nucleotides read TGTGCCAGCACCCCGGCGGGGGCGCTTAGGATGGAGACCCAGTACTTC.

This clonotype was recorded a few times. The chain joins TRBV19 to TRBJ1-1; unclear D gene. V lost 3 bases and J 6 bases, leaving 20 bases between the germline ends. The CDR3 length is 16 residues. Germline lookup yields CDR1 LNHDA and CDR2 SQIVND (reference sequence). In DNA form, the CDR3 reads TGTGCCAGTAGTATTCATAGCTTTCGCAGTCTATCTGAAGCTTTCTTT. Encoded protein: CASSIHSFRSLSEAFF.

This clonotype showed up just a few times. The chain combines TRBV28 with TRBJ2-1; the D gene is possibly TRBD2 (6 bases). Germline V CDR1 and CDR2: MDHEN, SYDVKM. The CDR3 covers 13 residues. V was shortened by 6 bases and J by 9 bases, with 15 bases between the two germline ends. CDR3 loop: CASRKGGIGEQFF. CDR3 nucleotides: TGTGCCAGCAGGAAGGGCGGGATAGGTGAGCAGTTCTTC. The full variable domain, rest sourced from reference TRBV28 and TRBJ2-1, is DVKVTQSSRYLVKRTGEKVFLECVQDMDHENMFWYRQDPGLGLRLIYFSYDVKMKEKGDIPEGYSVSREKKERFSLILESASTNQTSMYLCASRKGGIGEQFFGPGTRLTVL.

V usage is TRBV29-1 and J usage is TRBJ2-5; 8 nucleotides agree with TRBD1. CDR1 is SQVTM and CDR2 is ANQGSEA in the germline V gene. Trimming cost V 4 bases and J 5 bases; bases outside gene matches: 9. The CDR3 covers 14 residues. This CDR3 is CSVVKADRVETQYF. CDR3 bases: TGCAGCGTTGTAAAGGCGGACAGGGTCGAGACCCAGTACTTC.

V gene TRBV4-2 combines with J gene TRBJ1-2; 10 nucleotides match TRBD1. The length of the CDR3 is 17 residues. Per the germline V gene, CDR1 is LGHNA and CDR2 is YNFKEQ. V shed 0 bases and J 5 bases; nucleotides not matched to a gene: 9. CDR3 DNA sequence: TGTGCCAGCAGCCAAGAAGGGACAGGGGCTAGGCCGTATGGCTACACCTTC. This translates into CASSQEGTGARPYGYTF.

The chain is built from TRBV20-1 and TRBJ2-1, with 8 bases that match TRBD2. With V trimmed by 6 bases and J by 7 bases, 8 bases remained unmatched. The CDR3 consists of 13 residues. Germline CDR1 is DFQATT and CDR2 is SNEGSKA (reference sequence). The CDR3 sequence is CSARPGGRNEQFF. The CDR3 bases are TGCAGTGCACGGCCCGGCGGGAGGAATGAGCAGTTCTTC.

The genes are TRBV28 and TRBJ2-5, with D possibly TRBD2 on 5 matching bases. Trimming pared 6 bases from V and 7 bases from J, leaving 12 bases between. The CDR3 has 12 amino acids. Germline V CDR1 and CDR2: MDHEN, SYDVKM. The CDR3 bases are TGTGCCAGCAGCGATATCCGGGGGACCCAGTACTTC. Translated: CASSDIRGTQYF. The whole variable domain, filled in from reference TRBV28 and TRBJ2-5, reads DVKVTQSSRYLVKRTGEKVFLECVQDMDHENMFWYRQDPGLGLRLIYFSYDVKMKEKGDIPEGYSVSREKKERFSLILESASTNQTSMYLCASSDIRGTQYFGPGTRLLVL.

The chain employs TRBV19 and TRBJ2-3; D is uncertain. From germline, CDR1 is LNHDA and CDR2 SQIVND (reference sequence). The length of the CDR3 is 15 residues. V was pared by 2 bases and J by 2 bases, with 11 bases between. CDR3 in amino acids: CASSIIPATTDTQYF. As DNA, the CDR3 is TGTGCCAGTAGTATAATCCCAGCTACCACAGATACGCAGTATTTT.

This sequence joins TRBV29-1 and TRBJ2-5; 8 nucleotides agree with TRBD2. CDR1 is SQVTM, CDR2 ANQGSEA, per germline. V shed 8 bases, J shed 2 bases, and the junction held 7 bases outside the gene matches. The CDR3 totals 13 residues. CDR3 loop: CSFVTSGQETQYF. As DNA, the CDR3 is TGCAGCTTTGTTACTAGCGGTCAAGAGACCCAGTACTTC.

This clonotype was picked up a small number of times. V is TRBV7-3 and J is TRBJ2-3; D uncertain. This CDR3 contains 16 residues. Per germline, CDR1 SGHTA and CDR2 FQGTGA. V gave up 1 base and J gave up 0 bases, with 11 bases separating them. The CDR3 DNA reads as TGTGCCAGCAGCTTAATCCCCTCAATTAGCACAGATACGCAGTATTTT. Encoded protein: CASSLIPSISTDTQYF.

The V call is TRBV6-6, the J call TRBJ2-7; 10 bases line up with TRBD2. There are 16 residues in the CDR3. V was clipped by 4 bases and J by 2 bases; unmatched bases: 8. Germline CDR1 is MNHNY and CDR2 is SVGAGI (reference sequence). The CDR3 DNA follows: TGTGCCAGCAGTTCTAGCGGGAGTTTGGGGCCCTACGAGCAGTACTTC. This codes for CASSSSGSLGPYEQYF.

This clonotype appeared a few times. This chain connects TRBV5-1 to TRBJ1-1; no reliable D call. The germline gives CDR1 SGHRS, CDR2 YFSETQ. The CDR3 is 15 amino acids. Trimming took off 1 base at V and 1 base at J, with 11 bases between the two ends. The CDR3 region is CASSLSGSGNTEAFF. In DNA form, the CDR3 reads TGCGCCAGCAGCTTGTCGGGGTCAGGGAACACTGAAGCTTTCTTT.